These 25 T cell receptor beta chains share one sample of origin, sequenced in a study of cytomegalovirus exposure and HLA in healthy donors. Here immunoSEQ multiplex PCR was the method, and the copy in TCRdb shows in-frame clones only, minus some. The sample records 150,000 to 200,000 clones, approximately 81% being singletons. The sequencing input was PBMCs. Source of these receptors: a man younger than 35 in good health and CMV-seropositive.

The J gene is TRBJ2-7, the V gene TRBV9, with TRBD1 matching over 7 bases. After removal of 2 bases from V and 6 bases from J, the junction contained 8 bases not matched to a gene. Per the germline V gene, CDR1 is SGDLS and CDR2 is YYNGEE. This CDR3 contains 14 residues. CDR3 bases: TGTGCCAGCAGCGTTGACAGGGCAGGGCGCGAGCAGTACTTC. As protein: CASSVDRAGREQYF.

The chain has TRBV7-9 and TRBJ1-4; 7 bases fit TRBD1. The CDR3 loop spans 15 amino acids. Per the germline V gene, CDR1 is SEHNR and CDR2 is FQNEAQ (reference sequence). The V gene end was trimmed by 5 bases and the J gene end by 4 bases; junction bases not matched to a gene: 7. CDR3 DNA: TGTGCCAGCAGCCCTACCGGACAGGATAATGAAAAACTGTTTTTT. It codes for CASSPTGQDNEKLFF.

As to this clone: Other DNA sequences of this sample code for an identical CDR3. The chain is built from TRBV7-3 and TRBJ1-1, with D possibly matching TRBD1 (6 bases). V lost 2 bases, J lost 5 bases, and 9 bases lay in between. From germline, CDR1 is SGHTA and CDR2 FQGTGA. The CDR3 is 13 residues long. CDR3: CASSLGGGTEAFF. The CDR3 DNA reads TGTGCCAGCAGCTTAGGGGGCGGAACTGAAGCTTTCTTT.

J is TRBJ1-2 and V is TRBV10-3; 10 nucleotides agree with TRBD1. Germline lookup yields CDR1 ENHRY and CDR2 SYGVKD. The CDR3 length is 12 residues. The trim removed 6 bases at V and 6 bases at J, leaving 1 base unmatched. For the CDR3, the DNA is TGTGCCATCAGGGGGACAGGGGATGGCTACACCTTC. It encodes CAIRGTGDGYTF.

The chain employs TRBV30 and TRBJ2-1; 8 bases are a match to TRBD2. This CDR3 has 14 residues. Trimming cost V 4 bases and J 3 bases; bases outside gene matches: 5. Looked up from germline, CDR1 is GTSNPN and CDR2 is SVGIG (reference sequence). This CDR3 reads CAWNPGLVYNEQFF. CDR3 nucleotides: TGTGCCTGGAATCCGGGACTAGTCTACAATGAGCAGTTCTTC. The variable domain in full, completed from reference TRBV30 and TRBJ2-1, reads SQTIHQWPATLVQPVGSPLSLECTVEGTSNPNLYWYRQAAGRGLQLLFYSVGIGQISSEVPQNLSASRPQDRQFILSSKKLLLSDSGFYLCAWNPGLVYNEQFFGPGTRLTVL.

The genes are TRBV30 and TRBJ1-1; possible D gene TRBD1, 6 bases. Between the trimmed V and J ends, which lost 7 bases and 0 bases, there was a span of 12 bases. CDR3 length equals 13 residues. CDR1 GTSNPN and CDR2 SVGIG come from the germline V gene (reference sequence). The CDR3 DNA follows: TGTGCCTCTTCAGGGGATCTGAACACTGAAGCTTTCTTT. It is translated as CASSGDLNTEAFF.

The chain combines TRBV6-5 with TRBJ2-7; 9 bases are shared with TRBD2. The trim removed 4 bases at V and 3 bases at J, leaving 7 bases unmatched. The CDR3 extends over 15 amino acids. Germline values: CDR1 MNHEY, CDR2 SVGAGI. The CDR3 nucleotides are TGTGCCAGCAGTTCTCCTGCGGGGGGGTTCTACGAGCAGTACTTC. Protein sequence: CASSSPAGGFYEQYF.

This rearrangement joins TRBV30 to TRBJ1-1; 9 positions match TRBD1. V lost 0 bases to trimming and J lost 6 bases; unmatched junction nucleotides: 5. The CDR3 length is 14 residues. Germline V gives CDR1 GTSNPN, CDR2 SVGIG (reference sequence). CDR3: CAWSVQGASAEAFF. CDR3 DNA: TGTGCCTGGAGTGTACAGGGGGCGAGTGCTGAAGCTTTCTTT.

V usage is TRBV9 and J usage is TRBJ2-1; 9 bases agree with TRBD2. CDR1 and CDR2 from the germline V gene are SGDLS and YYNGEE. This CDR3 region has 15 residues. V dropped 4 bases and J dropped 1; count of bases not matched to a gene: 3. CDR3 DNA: TGTGCCAGCAGCCCTACTAGCGGGTCCTACAATGAGCAGTTCTTC. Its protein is CASSPTSGSYNEQFF.

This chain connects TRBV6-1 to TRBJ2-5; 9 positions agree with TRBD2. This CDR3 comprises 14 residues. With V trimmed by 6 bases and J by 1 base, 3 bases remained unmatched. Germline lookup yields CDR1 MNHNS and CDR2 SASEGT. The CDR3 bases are TGTGCCAGCAGGGCTAGCGGGGTCCAAGAGACCCAGTACTTC. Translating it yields CASRASGVQETQYF.

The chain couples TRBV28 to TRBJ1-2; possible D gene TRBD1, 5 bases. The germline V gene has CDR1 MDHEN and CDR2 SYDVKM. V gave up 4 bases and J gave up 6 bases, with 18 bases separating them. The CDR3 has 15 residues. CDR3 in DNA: TGTGCCAGCAGTTCCTCTGTCGCGCAGGGTGATGGCTACACCTTC. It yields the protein CASSSSVAQGDGYTF.

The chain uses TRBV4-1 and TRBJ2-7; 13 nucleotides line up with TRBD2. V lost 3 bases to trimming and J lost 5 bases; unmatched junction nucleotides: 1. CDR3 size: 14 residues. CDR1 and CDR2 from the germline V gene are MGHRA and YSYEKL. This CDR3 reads CASSQTSGRNEQYF. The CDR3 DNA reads TGCGCCAGCAGCCAGACTAGCGGGAGGAACGAGCAGTACTTC.

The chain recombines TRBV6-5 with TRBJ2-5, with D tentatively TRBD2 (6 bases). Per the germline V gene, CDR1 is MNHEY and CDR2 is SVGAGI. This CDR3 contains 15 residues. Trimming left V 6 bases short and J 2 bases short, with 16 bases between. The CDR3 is CASRARRGIQETQYF. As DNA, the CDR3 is TGTGCCAGCAGGGCTCGGCGGGGCATTCAAGAGACCCAGTACTTC.

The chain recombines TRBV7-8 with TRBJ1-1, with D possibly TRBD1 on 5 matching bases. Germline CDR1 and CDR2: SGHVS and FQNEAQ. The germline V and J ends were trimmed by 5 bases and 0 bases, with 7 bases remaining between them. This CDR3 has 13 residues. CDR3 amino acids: CASSPTVNTEAFF. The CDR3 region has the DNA TGTGCCAGCAGCCCGACAGTGAACACTGAAGCTTTCTTT.

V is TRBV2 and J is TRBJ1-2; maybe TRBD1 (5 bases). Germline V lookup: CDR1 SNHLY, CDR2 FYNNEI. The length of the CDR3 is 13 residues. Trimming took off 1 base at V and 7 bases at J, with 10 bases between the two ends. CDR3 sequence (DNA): TGTGCCAGCAGTGAAGGCAGGGAACTTGGCTACACCTTC. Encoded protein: CASSEGRELGYTF.

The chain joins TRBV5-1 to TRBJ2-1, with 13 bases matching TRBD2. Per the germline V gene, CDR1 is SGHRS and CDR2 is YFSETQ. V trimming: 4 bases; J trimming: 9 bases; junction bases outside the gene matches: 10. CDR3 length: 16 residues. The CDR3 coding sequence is TGCGCCAGCAGCCCCCCACTAGCGGGAGGGGGCACTGAGCAGTTCTTC. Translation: CASSPPLAGGGTEQFF. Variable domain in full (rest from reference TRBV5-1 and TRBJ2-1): KAGVTQTPRYLIKTRGQQVTLSCSPISGHRSVSWYQQTPGQGLQFLFEYFSETQRNKGNFPGRFSGRQFSNSRSEMNVSTLELGDSALYLCASSPPLAGGGTEQFFGPGTRLTVL.

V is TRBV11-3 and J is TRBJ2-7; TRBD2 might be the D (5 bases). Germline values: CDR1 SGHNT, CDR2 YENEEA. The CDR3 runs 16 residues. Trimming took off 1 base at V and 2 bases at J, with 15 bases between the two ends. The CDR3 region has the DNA TGTGCCAGCAGCTTAGGCTACGGGAAGTCCACCTACGAGCAGTACTTC. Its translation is CASSLGYGKSTYEQYF. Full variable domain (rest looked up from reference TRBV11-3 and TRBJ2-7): EAGVVQSPRYKIIEKKQPVAFWCNPISGHNTLYWYLQNLGQGPELLIRYENEEAVDDSQLPKDRFSAERLKGVDSTLKIQPAELGDSAVYLCASSLGYGKSTYEQYFGPGTRLTVT.

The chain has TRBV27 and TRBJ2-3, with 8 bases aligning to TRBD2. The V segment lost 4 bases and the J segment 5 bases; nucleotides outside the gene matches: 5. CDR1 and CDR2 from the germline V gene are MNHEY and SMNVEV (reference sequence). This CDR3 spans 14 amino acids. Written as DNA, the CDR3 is TGTGCCAGCAGTTCGGGGGGGATGTTAGATACGCAGTATTTT. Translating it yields CASSSGGMLDTQYF.

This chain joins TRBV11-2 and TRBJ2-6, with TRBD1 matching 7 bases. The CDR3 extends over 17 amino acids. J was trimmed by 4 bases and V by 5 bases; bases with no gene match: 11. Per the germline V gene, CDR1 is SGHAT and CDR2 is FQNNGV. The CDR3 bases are TGTGCCAGCAGCAAAATCAAGGGGGCGCGGGGGGCCAACGTCCTGACTTTC. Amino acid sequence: CASSKIKGARGANVLTF.

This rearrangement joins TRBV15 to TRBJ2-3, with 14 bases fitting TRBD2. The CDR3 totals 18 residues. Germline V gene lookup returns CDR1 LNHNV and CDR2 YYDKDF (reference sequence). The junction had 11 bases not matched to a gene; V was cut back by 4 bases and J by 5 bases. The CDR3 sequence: CATSISLGLAGVGDTQYF. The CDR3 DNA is TGTGCCACCAGCATCAGCTTGGGACTAGCGGGAGTTGGAGATACGCAGTATTTT. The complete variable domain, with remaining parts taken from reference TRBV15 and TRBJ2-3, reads DAMVIQNPRYQVTQFGKPVTLSCSQTLNHNVMYWYQQKSSQAPKLLFHYYDKDFNNEADTPDNFQSRRPNTSFCFLDIRSPGLGDTAMYLCATSISLGLAGVGDTQYFGPGTRLTVL.

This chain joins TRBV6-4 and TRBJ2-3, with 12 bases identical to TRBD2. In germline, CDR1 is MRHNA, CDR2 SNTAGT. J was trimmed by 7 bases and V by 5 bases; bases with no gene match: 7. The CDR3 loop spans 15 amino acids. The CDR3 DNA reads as TGTGCCAGCAGTACCCTAGCGGGGGGGCATTATACGCAGTATTTT. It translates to CASSTLAGGHYTQYF.

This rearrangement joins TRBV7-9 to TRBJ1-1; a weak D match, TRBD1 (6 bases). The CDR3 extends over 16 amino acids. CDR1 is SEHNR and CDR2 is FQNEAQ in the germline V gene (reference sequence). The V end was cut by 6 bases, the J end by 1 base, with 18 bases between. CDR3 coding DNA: TGTGCCAGCAGGCCCAGGGGTGGTGTAGGGAACACTGAAGCTTTCTTT. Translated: CASRPRGGVGNTEAFF.

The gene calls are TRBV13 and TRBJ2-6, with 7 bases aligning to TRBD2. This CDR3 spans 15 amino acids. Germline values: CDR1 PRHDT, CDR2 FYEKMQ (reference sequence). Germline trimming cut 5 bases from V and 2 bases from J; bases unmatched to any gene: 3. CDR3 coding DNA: TGTGCCAGCAGCCTGGGGGGGACTGGGGCCAACGTCCTGACTTTC. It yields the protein CASSLGGTGANVLTF.

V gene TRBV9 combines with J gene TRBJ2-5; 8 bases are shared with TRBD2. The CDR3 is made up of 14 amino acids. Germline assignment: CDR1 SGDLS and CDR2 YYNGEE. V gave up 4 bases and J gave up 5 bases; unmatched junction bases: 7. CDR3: CASSLYGTRETQYF. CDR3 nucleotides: TGTGCCAGCAGCTTGTACGGGACTAGGGAGACCCAGTACTTC.

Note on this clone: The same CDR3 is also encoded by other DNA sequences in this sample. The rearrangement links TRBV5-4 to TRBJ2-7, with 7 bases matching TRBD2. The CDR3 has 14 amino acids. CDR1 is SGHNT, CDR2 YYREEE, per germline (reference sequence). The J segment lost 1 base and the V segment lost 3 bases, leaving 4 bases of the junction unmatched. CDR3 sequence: CASSSLAGSYEQYF. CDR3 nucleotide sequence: TGTGCCAGCAGCTCATTAGCGGGTTCCTACGAGCAGTACTTC.